This T cell receptor beta chain was identified during a study of cytomegalovirus exposure and HLA in healthy donors. Notes on the study in general: Later examination showed HLA-associated TCR beta chains had greater clonal expansion than equally common others. Analysis performed later found under 20,000 TCR beta sequences associated with HLA alleles at 0.05 false discovery rate. TCR beta sequences reportedly predicted most subjects' HLA-A and HLA-B alleles accurately.

On this clone itself: The antigen is unknown.

Both 60 Vbeta primers and 13 Jbeta primers went into the PCR. The assay was immunoSEQ multiplex PCR, and TCRdb's table has in-frame clones only and misses some. The data show approximately 100,000 clones, less than 80% seen once. J was trimmed by 2 bases and V by 3 bases; bases with no gene match: 7. The CDR3 is made up of 18 amino acids. Germline CDR1 reads WNHNN; CDR2 reads SYGVQD (reference sequence). Sequencing was done on a sample of PBMCs. The genes are TRBV10-1 and TRBJ2-1; 13 bases align to TRBD2. The sequence was collected from a middle-aged woman in good health and CMV-seronegative. DNA of the CDR3: TGCGCCAGCAGTGACAGACAAGGACTAGCGGGGGCCTACAATGAGCAGTTCTTC. It is translated as CASSDRQGLAGAYNEQFF.